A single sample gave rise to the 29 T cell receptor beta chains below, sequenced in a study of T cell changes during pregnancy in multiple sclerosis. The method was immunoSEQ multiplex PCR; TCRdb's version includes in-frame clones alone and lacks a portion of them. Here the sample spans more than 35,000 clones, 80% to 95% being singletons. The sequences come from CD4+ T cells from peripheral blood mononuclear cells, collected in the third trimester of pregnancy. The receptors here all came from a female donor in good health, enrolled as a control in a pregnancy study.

In DNA form, the CDR3 reads TGTGCCAGCTCACCTAGCGCATCATCAGATACGCAGTATTTT. Residues: CASSPSASSDTQYF. V and J are TRBV18 and TRBJ2-3; D may be TRBD2 (5 bases). The CDR3 is 14 residues long. Germline V gene sequence: CDR1 KGHSH, CDR2 LQKENI. V was trimmed by 3 bases and J by 4 bases, leaving 11 bases between them.

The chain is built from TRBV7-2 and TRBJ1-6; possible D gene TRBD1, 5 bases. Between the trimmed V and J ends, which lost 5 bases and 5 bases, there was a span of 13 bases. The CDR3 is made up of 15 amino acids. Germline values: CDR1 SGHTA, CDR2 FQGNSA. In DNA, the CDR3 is TGTGCCAGCAGCCCCCAGCGACAGAATAATTCACCCCTCCACTTT. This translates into CASSPQRQNNSPLHF.

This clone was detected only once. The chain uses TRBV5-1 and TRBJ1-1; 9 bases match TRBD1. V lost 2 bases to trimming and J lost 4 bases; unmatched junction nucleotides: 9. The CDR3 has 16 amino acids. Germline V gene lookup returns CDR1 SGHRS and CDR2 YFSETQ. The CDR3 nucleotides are TGCGCCAGCAGCTTAGATCCCGGGACAGGGCGCACTGAAGCTTTCTTT. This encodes CASSLDPGTGRTEAFF.

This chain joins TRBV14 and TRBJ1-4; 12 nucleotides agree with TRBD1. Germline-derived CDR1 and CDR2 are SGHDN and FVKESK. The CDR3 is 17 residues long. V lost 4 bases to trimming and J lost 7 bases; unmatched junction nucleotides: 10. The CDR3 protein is CASSLRDRGRVGEKLFF. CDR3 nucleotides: TGTGCCAGCAGCCTCCGGGACAGGGGGCGAGTAGGTGAAAAACTGTTTTTT. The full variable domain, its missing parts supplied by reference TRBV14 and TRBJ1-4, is EAGVTQFPSHSVIEKGQTVTLRCDPISGHDNLYWYRRVMGKEIKFLLHFVKESKQDESGMPNNRFLAERTGGTYSTLKVQPAELEDSGVYFCASSLRDRGRVGEKLFFGSGTQLSVL.

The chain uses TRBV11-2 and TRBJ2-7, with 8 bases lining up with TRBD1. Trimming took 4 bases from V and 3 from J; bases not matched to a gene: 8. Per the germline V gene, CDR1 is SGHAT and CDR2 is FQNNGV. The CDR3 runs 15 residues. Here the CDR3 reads CASSSFDRGRYEQYF. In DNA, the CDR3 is TGTGCCAGCAGCTCGTTCGACAGGGGCCGCTACGAGCAGTACTTC.

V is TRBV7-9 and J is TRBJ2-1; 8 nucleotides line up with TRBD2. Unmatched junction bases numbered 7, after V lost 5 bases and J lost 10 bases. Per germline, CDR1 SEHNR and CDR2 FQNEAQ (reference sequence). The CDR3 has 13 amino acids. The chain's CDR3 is CASSRGGMREQFF. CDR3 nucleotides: TGTGCCAGCAGCCGGGGGGGGATGCGGGAGCAGTTCTTC.

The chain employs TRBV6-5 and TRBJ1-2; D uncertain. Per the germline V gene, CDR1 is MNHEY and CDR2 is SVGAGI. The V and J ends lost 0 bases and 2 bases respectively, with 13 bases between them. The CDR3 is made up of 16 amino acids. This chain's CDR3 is CASSYSSVEINYGYTF. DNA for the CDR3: TGTGCCAGCAGTTACTCGAGCGTCGAAATCAACTATGGCTACACCTTC.

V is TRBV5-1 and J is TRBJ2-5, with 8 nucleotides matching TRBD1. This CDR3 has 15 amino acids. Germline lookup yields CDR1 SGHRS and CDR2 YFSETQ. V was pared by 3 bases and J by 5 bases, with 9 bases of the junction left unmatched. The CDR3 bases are TGCGCCAGCAGCTCAACTCAGGGGGCAAGGGAGACCCAGTACTTC. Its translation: CASSSTQGARETQYF.

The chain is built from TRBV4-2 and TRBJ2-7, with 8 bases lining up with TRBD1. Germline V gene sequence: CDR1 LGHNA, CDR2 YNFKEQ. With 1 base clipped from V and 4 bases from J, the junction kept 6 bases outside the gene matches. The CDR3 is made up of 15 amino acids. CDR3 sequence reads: CASSQGGNRGYEQYF. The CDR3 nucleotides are TGTGCCAGCAGCCAAGGAGGTAACAGGGGGTACGAGCAGTACTTC.

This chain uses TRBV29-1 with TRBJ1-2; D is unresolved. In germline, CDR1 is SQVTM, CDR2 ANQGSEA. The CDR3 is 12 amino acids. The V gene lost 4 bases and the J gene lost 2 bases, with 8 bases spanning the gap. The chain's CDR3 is CSVGVENYGYTF. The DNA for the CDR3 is TGCAGCGTTGGGGTGGAGAACTATGGCTACACCTTC. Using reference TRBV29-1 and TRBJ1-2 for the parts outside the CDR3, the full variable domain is SAVISQKPSRDICQRGTSLTIQCQVDSQVTMMFWYRQQPGQSLTLIATANQGSEATYESGFVIDKFPISRPNLTFSTLTVSNMSPEDSSIYLCSVGVENYGYTFGSGTRLTVV.

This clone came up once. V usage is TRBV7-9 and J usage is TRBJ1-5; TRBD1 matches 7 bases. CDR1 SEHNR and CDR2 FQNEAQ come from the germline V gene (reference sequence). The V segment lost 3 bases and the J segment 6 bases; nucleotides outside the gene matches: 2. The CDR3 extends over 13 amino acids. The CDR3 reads CASSFSGGQPQHF. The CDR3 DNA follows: TGTGCCAGCAGCTTCTCAGGGGGTCAGCCCCAGCATTTT.

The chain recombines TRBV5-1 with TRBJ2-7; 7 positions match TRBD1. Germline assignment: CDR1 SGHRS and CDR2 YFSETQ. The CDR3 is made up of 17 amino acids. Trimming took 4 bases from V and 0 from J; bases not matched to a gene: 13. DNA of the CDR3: TGCGCCAGCAGCCCCTTTCCCCACAGGGGCATCTCCTACGAGCAGTACTTC. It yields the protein CASSPFPHRGISYEQYF.

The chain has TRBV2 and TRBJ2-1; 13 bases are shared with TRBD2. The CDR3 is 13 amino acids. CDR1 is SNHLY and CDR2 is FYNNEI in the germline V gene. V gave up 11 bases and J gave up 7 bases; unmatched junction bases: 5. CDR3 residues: CAGGLAGRNEQFF. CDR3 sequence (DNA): TGTGCCGGGGGACTAGCGGGGCGTAATGAGCAGTTCTTC. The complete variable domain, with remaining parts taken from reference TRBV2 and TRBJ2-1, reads EPEVTQTPSHQVTQMGQEVILRCVPISNHLYFYWYRQILGQKVEFLVSFYNNEISEKSEIFDDQFSVERPDGSNFTLKIRSTKLEDSAMYFCAGGLAGRNEQFFGPGTRLTVL.

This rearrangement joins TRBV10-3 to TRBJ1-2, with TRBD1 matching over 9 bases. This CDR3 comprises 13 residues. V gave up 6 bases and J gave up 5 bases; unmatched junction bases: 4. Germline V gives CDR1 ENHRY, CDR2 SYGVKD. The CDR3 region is CAIRSGTGYGYTF. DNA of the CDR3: TGTGCCATCAGGAGCGGGACAGGGTATGGCTACACCTTC.

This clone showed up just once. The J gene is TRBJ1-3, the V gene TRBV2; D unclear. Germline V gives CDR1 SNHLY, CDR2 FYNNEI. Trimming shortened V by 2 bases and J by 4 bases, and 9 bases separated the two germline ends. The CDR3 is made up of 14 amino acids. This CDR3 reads CASSESYYGNTIYF. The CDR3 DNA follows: TGTGCCAGCAGTGAATCCTACTACGGAAACACCATATATTTT.

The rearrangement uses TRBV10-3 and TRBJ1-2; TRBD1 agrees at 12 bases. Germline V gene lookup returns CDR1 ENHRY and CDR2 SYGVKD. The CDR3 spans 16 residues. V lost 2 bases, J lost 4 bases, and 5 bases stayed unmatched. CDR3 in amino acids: CAISEGGQGATYGYTF. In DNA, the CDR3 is TGTGCCATCAGTGAGGGGGGACAGGGGGCAACCTATGGCTACACCTTC.

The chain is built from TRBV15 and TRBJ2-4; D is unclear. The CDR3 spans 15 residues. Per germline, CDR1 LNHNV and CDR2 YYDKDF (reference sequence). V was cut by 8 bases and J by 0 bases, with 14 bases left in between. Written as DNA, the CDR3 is TGTGCCACCTCGAGCCTAGAGCTAGCCAAAAACATTCAGTACTTC. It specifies CATSSLELAKNIQYF.

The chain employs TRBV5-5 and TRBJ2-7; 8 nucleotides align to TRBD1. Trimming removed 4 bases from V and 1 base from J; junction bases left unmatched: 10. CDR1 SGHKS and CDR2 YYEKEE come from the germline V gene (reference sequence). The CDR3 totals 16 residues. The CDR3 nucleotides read TGTGCCAGCAGCCTAGGGACAGGAGGATTTTCCTACGAGCAGTACTTC. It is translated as CASSLGTGGFSYEQYF.

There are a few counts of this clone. The CDR3 sequence is CASSQVRPGQTGELFF. Written as DNA, the CDR3 is TGTGCCAGCAGCCAAGTTCGACCGGGACAAACCGGGGAGCTGTTTTTT. V is TRBV14 and J is TRBJ2-2; tentatively, D is TRBD1 (6 bases). CDR1 is SGHDN, CDR2 FVKESK, per germline. The length of the CDR3 is 16 residues. The ends were cut back, 1 base at V and 5 bases at J, with 14 bases in the middle.

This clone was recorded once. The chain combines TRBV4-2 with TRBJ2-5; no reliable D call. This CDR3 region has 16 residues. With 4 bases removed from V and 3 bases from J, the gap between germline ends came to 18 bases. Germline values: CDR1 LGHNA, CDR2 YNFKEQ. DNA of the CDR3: TGTGCCAGCAGCCCCCTAATATCAGGATTCGAAGAGACCCAGTACTTC. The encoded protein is CASSPLISGFEETQYF.

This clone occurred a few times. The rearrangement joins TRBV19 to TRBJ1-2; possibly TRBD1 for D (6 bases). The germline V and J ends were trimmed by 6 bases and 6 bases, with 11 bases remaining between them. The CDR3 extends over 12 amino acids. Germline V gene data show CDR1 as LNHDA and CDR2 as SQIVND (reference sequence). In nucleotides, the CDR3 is TGTGCCAGTAGCTGGCAGGGGAATGGCTACACCTTC. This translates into CASSWQGNGYTF.

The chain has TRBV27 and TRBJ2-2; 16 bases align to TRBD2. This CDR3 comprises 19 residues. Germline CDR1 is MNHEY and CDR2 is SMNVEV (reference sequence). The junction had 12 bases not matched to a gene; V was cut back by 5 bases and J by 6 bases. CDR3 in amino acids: CASSIRPGTSGGVSGELFF. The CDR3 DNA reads TGTGCCAGCAGTATCCGTCCCGGGACTAGCGGGGGGGTTTCCGGGGAGCTGTTTTTT.

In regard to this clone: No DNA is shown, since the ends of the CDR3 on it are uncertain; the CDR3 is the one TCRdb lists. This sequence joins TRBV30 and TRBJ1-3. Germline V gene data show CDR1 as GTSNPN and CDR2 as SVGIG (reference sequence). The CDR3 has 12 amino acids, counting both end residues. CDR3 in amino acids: CAWSVGSGSRDF.

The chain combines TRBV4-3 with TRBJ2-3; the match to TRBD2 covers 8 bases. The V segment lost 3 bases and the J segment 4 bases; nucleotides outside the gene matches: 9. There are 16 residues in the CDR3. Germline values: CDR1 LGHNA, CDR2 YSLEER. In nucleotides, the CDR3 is TGCGCCAGCAGCCAGCGGGGGGCCCTCCCGGCAGATACGCAGTATTTT. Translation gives CASSQRGALPADTQYF.

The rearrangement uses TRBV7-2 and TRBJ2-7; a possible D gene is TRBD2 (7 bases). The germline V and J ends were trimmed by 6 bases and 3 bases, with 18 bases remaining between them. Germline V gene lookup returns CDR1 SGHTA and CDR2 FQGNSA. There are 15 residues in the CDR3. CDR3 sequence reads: CASSGGEGLIYEQYF. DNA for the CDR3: TGTGCCAGCAGTGGGGGCGAGGGACTAATCTACGAGCAGTACTTC.

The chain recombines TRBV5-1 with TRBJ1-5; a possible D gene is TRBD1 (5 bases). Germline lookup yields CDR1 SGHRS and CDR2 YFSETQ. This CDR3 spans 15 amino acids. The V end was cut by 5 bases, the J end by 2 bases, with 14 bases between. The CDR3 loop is CASREGAGRNQPQHF. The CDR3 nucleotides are TGCGCCAGCAGAGAAGGGGCCGGTCGCAATCAGCCCCAGCATTTT.

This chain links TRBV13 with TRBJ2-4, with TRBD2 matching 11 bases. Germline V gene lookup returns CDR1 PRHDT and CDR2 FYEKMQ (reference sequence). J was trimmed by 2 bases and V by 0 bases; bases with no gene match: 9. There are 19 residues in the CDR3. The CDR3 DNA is TGTGCCAGCAGCTTAGGAACTAAGACTAGCGGGGAACCCAAAAACATTCAGTACTTC. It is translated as CASSLGTKTSGEPKNIQYF.

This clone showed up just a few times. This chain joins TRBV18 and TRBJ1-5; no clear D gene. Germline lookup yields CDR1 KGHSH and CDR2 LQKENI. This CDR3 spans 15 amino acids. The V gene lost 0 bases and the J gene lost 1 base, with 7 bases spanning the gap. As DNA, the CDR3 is TGTGCCAGCTCACCACCGAGCGGGAGCAATCAGCCCCAGCATTTT. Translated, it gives CASSPPSGSNQPQHF.

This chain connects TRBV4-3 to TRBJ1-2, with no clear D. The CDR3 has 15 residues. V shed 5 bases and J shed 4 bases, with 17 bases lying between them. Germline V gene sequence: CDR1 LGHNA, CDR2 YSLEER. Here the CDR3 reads CASSVTDNMGYGYTF. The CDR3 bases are TGCGCCAGCAGCGTGACCGACAATATGGGCTATGGCTACACCTTC.